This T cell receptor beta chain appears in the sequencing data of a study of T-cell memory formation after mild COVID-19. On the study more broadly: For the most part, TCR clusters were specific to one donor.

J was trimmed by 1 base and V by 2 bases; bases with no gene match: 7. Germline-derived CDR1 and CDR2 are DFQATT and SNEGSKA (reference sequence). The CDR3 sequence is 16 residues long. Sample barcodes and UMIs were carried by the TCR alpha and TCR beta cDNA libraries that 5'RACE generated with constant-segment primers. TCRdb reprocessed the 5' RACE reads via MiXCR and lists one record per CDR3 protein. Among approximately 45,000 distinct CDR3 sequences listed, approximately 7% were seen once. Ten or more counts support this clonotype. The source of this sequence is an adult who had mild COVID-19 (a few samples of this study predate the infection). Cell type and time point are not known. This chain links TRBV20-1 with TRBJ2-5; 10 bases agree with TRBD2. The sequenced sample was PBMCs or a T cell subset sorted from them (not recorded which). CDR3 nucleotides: TGCAGTGCTAGAAGCCTCAAGCGGGGGGGCCAAGAGACCCAGTACTTC. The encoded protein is CSARSLKRGGQETQYF.